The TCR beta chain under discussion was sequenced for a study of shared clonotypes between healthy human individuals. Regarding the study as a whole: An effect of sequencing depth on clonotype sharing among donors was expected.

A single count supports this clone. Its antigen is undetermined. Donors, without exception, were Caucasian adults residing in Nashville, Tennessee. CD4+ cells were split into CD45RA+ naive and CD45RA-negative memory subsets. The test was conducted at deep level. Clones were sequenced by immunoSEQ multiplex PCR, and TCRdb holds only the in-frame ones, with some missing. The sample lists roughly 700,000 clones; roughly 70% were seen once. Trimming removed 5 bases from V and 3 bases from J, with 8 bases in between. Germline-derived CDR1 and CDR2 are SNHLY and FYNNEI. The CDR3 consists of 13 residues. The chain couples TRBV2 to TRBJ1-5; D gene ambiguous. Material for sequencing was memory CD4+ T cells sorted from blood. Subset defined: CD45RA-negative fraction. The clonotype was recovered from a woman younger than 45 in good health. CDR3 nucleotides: TGTGCCAGCAGTAAAGACCTCAATCAGCCCCAGCATTTT. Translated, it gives CASSKDLNQPQHF.